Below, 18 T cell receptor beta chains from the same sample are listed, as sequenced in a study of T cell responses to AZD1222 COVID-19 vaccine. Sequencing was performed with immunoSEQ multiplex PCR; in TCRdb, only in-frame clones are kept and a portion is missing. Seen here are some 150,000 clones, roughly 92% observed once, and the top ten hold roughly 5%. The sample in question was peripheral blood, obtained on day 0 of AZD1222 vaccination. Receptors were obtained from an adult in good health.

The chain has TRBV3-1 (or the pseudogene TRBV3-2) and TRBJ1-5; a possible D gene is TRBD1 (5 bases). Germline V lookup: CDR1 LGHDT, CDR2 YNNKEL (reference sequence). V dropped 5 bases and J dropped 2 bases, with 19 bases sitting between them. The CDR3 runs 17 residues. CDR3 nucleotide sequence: TGTGCCAGCAGCGATATCCCGGACACCAGGGGCAATCAGCCCCAGCATTTT. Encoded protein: CASSDIPDTRGNQPQHF.

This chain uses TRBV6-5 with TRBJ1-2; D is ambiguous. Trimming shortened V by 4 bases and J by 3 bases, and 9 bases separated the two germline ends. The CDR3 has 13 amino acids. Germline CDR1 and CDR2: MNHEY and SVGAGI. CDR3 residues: CASSWQMDYGYTF. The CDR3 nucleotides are TGTGCCAGCAGTTGGCAAATGGACTATGGCTACACCTTC.

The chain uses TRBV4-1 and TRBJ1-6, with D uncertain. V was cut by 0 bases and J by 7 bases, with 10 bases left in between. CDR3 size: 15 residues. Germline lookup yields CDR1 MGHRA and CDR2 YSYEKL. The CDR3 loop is CASSQEGYGNSPLHF. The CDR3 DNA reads TGCGCCAGCAGCCAAGAGGGTTATGGCAATTCACCCCTCCACTTT.

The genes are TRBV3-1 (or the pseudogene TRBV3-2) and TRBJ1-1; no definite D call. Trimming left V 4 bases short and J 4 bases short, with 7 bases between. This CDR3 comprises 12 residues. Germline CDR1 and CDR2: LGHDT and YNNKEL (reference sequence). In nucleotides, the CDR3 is TGTGCCAGCAGCCGGGTGGCCACTGAAGCTTTCTTT. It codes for CASSRVATEAFF.

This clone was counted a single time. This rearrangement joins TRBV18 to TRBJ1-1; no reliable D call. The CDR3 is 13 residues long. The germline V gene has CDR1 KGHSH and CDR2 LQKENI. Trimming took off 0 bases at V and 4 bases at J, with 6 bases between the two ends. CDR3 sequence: CASSPPRGTEAFF. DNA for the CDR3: TGTGCCAGCTCACCACCGCGGGGCACTGAAGCTTTCTTT.

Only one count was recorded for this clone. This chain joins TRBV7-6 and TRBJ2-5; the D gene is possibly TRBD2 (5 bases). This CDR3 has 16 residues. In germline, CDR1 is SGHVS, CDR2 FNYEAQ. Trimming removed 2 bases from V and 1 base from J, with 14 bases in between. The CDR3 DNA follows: TGTGCCAGCAGCTTACTCCCCTTCGCGGGCCAAGAGACCCAGTACTTC. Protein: CASSLLPFAGQETQYF.

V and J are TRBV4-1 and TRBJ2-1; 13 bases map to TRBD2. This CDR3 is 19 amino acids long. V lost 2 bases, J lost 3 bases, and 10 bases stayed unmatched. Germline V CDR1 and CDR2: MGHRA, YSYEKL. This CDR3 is CASSQPGLAGRPYYNEQFF. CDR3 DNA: TGCGCCAGCAGCCAACCGGGACTAGCGGGAAGACCCTACTACAATGAGCAGTTCTTC.

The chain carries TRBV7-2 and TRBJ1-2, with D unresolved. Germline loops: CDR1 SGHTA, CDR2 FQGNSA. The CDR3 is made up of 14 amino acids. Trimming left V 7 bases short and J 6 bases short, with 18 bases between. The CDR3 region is CASTVVWNSHGYTF. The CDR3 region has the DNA TGTGCCAGCACCGTTGTGTGGAACAGCCATGGCTACACCTTC.

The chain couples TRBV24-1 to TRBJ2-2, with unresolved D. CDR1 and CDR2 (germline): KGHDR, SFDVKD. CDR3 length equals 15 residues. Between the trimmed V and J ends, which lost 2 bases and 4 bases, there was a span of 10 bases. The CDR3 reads CATSDSLVVTGELFF. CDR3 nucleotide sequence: TGTGCCACCAGTGATTCCCTCGTTGTCACCGGGGAGCTGTTTTTT.

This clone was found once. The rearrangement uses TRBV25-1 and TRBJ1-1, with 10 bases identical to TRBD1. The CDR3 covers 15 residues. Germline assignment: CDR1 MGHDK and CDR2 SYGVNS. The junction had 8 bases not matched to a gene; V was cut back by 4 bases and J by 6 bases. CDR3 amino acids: CASSVPGQGFSEAFF. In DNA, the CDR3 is TGTGCCAGCAGTGTTCCGGGACAGGGGTTCTCTGAAGCTTTCTTT.

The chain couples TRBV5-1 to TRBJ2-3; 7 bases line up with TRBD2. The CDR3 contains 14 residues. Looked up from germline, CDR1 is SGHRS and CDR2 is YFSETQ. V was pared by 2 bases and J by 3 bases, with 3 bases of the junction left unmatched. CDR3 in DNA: TGCGCCAGCAGCTTCTGGACTAGGACAGATACGCAGTATTTT. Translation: CASSFWTRTDTQYF.

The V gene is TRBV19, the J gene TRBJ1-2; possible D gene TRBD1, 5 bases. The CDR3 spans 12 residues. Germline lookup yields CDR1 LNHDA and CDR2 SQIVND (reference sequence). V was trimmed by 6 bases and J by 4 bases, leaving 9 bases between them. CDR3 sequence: CASRAGTYGYTF. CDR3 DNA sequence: TGTGCCAGTAGAGCCGGGACCTATGGCTACACCTTC.

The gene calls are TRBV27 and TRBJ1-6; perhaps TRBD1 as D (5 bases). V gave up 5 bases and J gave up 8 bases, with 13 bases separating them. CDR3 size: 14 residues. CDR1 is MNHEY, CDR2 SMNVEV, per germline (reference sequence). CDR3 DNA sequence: TGTGCCAGCAGTCCCCAGACAGTTTATTCACCCCTCCACTTT. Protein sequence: CASSPQTVYSPLHF.

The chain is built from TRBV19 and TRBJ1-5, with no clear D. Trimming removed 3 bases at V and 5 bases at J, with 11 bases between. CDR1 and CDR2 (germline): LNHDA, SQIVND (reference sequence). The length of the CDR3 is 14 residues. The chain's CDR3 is CASSMLVRDQPQHF. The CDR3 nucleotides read TGTGCCAGTAGTATGTTGGTCCGGGATCAGCCCCAGCATTTT.

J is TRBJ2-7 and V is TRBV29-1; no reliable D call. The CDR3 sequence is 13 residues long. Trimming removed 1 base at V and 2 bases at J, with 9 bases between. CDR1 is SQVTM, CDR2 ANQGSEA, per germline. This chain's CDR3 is CSVEGAGTYEQYF. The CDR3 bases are TGCAGCGTTGAAGGGGCTGGGACCTACGAGCAGTACTTC.

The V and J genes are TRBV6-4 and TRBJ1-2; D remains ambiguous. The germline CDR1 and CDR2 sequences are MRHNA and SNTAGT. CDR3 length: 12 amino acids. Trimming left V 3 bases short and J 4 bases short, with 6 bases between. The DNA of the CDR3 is TGTGCCAGCAGTGATCTACTCTATGGCTACACCTTC. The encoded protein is CASSDLLYGYTF.

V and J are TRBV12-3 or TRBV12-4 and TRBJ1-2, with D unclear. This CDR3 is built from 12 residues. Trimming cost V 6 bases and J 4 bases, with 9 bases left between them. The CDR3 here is CASRKYSYGYTF. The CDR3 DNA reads TGTGCCAGCAGGAAATACAGCTATGGCTACACCTTC.

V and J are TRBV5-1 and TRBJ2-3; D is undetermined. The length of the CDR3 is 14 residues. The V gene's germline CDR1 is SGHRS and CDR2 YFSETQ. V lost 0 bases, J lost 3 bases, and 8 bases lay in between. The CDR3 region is CASSLGLSTDTQYF. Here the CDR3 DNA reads TGCGCCAGCAGCTTGGGGCTATCAACAGATACGCAGTATTTT.